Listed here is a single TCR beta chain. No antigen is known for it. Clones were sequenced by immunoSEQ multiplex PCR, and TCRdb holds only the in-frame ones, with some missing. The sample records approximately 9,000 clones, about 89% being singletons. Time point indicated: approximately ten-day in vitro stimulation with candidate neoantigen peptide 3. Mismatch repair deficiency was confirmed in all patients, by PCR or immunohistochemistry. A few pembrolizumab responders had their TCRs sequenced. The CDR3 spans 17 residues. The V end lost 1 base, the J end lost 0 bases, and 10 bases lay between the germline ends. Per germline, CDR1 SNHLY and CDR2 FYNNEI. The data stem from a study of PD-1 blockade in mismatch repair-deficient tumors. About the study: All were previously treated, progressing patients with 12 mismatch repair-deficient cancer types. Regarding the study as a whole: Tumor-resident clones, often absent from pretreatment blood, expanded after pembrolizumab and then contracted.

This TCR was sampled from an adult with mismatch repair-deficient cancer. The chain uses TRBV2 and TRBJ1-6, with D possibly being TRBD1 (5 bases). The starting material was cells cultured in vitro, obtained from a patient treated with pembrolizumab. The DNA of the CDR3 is TGTGCCAGCAGTGAAGAGGGGCCTAGCTCCTATAATTCACCCCTCCACTTT. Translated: CASSEEGPSSYNSPLHF.